The 7 T cell receptor beta chains presented below share a single source sample, sequenced in a study of blood T cell repertoires in COVID-19. Only in-frame clones appear in the TCRdb table, and some are missing; sequencing was by immunoSEQ multiplex PCR. This sample yields 400,000 to 550,000 clones, of which about 89% are seen a single time; approximately 4.5% belongs to the top ten. The sequenced sample was peripheral blood. These receptors all come from a woman in her twenties or thirties with acute or convalescent COVID-19.

The chain carries TRBV6-1 and TRBJ2-7, with a tentative D call TRBD2 (5 bases). The CDR3 has 14 residues. CDR1 is MNHNS and CDR2 is SASEGT in the germline V gene. V lost 2 bases and J lost 2, with 10 bases in between. The CDR3 DNA reads as TGTGCCAGCAGTGAATCGGGGTCGGCCTACGAGCAGTACTTC. This codes for CASSESGSAYEQYF.

The chain uses TRBV5-6 and TRBJ1-6; D is unclear. Looked up from germline, CDR1 is SGHDT and CDR2 is YYEEEE. V was clipped by 5 bases and J by 0 bases, with 9 bases between them. The CDR3 is 15 residues long. In DNA form, the CDR3 reads TGTGCCAGCAGACGCGGGAGCTCCTATAATTCACCCCTCCACTTT. Amino acids: CASRRGSSYNSPLHF.

This chain joins TRBV5-5 and TRBJ2-3; D is uncertain. Per germline, CDR1 SGHKS and CDR2 YYEKEE (reference sequence). V shed 3 bases and J shed 5 bases, with 13 bases lying between them. The CDR3 covers 14 residues. CDR3 amino acids: CASSSQNFRDTQYF. The CDR3 region has the DNA TGTGCCAGCAGCTCGCAAAACTTTAGAGATACGCAGTATTTT.

This chain connects TRBV30 to TRBJ2-1; 12 nucleotides match TRBD2. Unmatched junction bases numbered 14, after V lost 5 bases and J lost 12 bases. Per germline, CDR1 GTSNPN and CDR2 SVGIG (reference sequence). This CDR3 has 15 residues. Written as DNA, the CDR3 is TGTGCCTGGGCCGCTAGCGGGGGGGCATGGAATAGGCAGTTCTTC. It encodes CAWAASGGAWNRQFF.

The CDR3 spells CASSLARGFRGFSDTQYF. The CDR3 nucleotides are TGTGCCAGCAGCTTGGCCCGAGGATTTAGGGGATTTTCAGATACGCAGTATTTT. The V and J genes are TRBV5-8 and TRBJ2-3, with D possibly matching TRBD1 (5 bases). CDR3 length: 18 amino acids. Trimming removed 0 bases at V and 4 bases at J, with 21 bases between. CDR1 SGHTS and CDR2 YDEGEE come from the germline V gene.

The chain's CDR3 is CASWGRGSYEQYF. CDR3 DNA sequence: TGTGCCAGCTGGGGGAGGGGCTCCTACGAGCAGTACTTC. The chain employs TRBV6-5 and TRBJ2-7, with TRBD2 matching 7 bases. The CDR3 length is 13 residues. Per germline, CDR1 MNHEY and CDR2 SVGAGI. Trimming removed 8 bases from V and 0 bases from J; junction bases left unmatched: 4.

The chain uses TRBV5-1 and TRBJ2-5; D perhaps matches TRBD2 (6 bases). From germline, CDR1 is SGHRS and CDR2 YFSETQ. The CDR3 covers 16 residues. Trimming removed 1 base at V and 5 bases at J, with 18 bases between. In DNA, the CDR3 is TGCGCCAGCAGCTTGACCCGTATGGGGGGTATGGAGACCCAGTACTTC. This translates into CASSLTRMGGMETQYF.